This T cell receptor beta chain was documented in a study of beta chain features in type 1 diabetes. This clone has just a few counts. Trimming cost V 5 bases and J 2 bases, with 16 bases left between them. The CDR3 consists of 16 residues. The germline V gene encodes CDR1 LGHNA and CDR2 YNFKEQ. All of the isolated RNA was reverse transcribed, so expressed TCRB transcripts were sequenced. TCRdb's table, derived via immunoSEQ multiplex PCR, lists solely in-frame clones and lacks some. The top ten clones hold approximately 1.3% of a sample with 200,000 to 250,000 clones, approximately 10% of them seen once.

The V call is TRBV4-2, the J call TRBJ1-3; the D gene is possibly TRBD1 (6 bases). Material for sequencing was central memory CD4+ T cells from blood. This clonotype originated in a man between 18 and 35 years old in good health. This CDR3 reads CASSFNREKTGNTIYF. CDR3 nucleotide sequence: TGTGCCAGCAGCTTTAACAGGGAGAAGACTGGAAACACCATATATTTT.